Presented here are 9 T cell receptor beta chains from one specimen sequenced in a study of vaccination and CD4 T cells after COVID-19. No cognate antigen is known for these TCRs. The sample's treatment: roughly ten-day PBMC culture with coronavirus spike peptide pools or control peptides (ViraFEST assay). The unexposed donor's CD4+ T cells were collected before the COVID-19 pandemic (2011-2018). Researchers used the Oncomine TCR Beta short-read assay to sequence DNA from cultured CD4+ T cells. TCRdb reanalysed the PCR reads using MiXCR and keeps one entry per CDR3 protein. This sample has fewer than 8,500 distinct CDR3 sequences, with under 40% found just once. The sequenced sample was CD4+ T cells from blood, cultured in vitro. The source of these receptors is a human donor in good health.

In this sample, this clonotype turned up a few times. The rearrangement links TRBV20-1 to TRBJ2-5; tentatively, D is TRBD2 (7 bases). This CDR3 comprises 14 residues. The V end was cut by 7 bases, the J end by 2 bases, with 17 bases between. Germline CDR1 and CDR2: DFQATT and SNEGSKA (reference sequence). The CDR3 DNA follows: TGCAGTGTTAGGGGGAGGGGGGATCAAGAGACCCAGTACTTC. It encodes CSVRGRGDQETQYF.

This clonotype was counted only a few times. The V call is TRBV5-5, the J call TRBJ1-1; D is unresolved. The germline gives CDR1 SGHKS, CDR2 YYEKEE (reference sequence). V was trimmed by 2 bases and J by 0 bases, leaving 14 bases between them. The length of the CDR3 is 16 residues. The CDR3 sequence is CASSFKDSVLNTEAFF. In DNA, the CDR3 is TGTGCCAGCAGCTTCAAAGATTCGGTTTTGAACACTGAAGCTTTCTTT.

This chain links TRBV20-1 with TRBJ2-7; the D is unclear. The CDR3 spans 13 residues. Trimming left V 4 bases short and J 0 bases short, with 10 bases between. Germline-derived CDR1 and CDR2 are DFQATT and SNEGSKA (reference sequence). CDR3 in amino acids: CSAIDPPSYEQYF. DNA of the CDR3: TGCAGTGCTATCGATCCTCCCTCCTACGAGCAGTACTTC.

CDR3: CASSLRTSGLTDTQYF. CDR3 nucleotide sequence: TGTGCCAGCAGCTTGCGAACTAGCGGCCTCACAGATACGCAGTATTTT. J is TRBJ2-3 and V is TRBV5-6, with 8 bases matching TRBD2. The CDR3 extends over 16 amino acids. Trimming took 1 base from V and 2 from J; bases not matched to a gene: 6. CDR1 and CDR2 from the germline V gene are SGHDT and YYEEEE.

V is TRBV19 and J is TRBJ1-5, with D perhaps TRBD1 (6 bases). Trimming cost V 8 bases and J 2 bases, with 10 bases left between them. Germline V CDR1 and CDR2: LNHDA, SQIVND (reference sequence). The CDR3 spans 13 residues. The CDR3 loop is CASGQIRNQPQHF. The CDR3 region has the DNA TGTGCCAGTGGACAGATCCGCAATCAGCCCCAGCATTTT.

The genes are TRBV20-1 and TRBJ1-5, with a weak D call TRBD1 (5 bases). CDR1 and CDR2 (germline): DFQATT, SNEGSKA (reference sequence). CDR3 length: 12 residues. V lost 6 bases and J lost 5, with 11 bases in between. CDR3 nucleotides: TGCAGTGCCAGGGACGATTATCAGCCCCAGCATTTT. This encodes CSARDDYQPQHF.

The chain couples TRBV20-1 to TRBJ1-6, with 11 bases aligning to TRBD1. Germline V CDR1 and CDR2: DFQATT, SNEGSKA (reference sequence). The CDR3 runs to 14 residues. V lost 6 bases and J lost 8; bases outside the gene matches: 6. CDR3 sequence (DNA): TGCAGTGCGAGGACAGGGGGCGTCGATTCACCCCTCCACTTT. Encoded protein: CSARTGGVDSPLHF.

The rearrangement links TRBV5-1 to TRBJ1-6; D not resolved. The CDR3 consists of 14 residues. Germline V lookup: CDR1 SGHRS, CDR2 YFSETQ. V shed 3 bases and J shed 5 bases, with 9 bases lying between them. Here the CDR3 DNA reads TGCGCCAGCAGCTCGGGCTCAAATAATTCACCCCTCCACTTT. Translated, it gives CASSSGSNNSPLHF.

V usage is TRBV15 and J usage is TRBJ2-7, with D hard to call. The germline gives CDR1 LNHNV, CDR2 YYDKDF (reference sequence). V was shortened by 1 base and J by 3 bases, with 10 bases between the two germline ends. The CDR3 length is 14 residues. The DNA for the CDR3 is TGTGCCACCAGCAGAGTGACGGGCAACTACGAGCAGTACTTC. Translated, it gives CATSRVTGNYEQYF.